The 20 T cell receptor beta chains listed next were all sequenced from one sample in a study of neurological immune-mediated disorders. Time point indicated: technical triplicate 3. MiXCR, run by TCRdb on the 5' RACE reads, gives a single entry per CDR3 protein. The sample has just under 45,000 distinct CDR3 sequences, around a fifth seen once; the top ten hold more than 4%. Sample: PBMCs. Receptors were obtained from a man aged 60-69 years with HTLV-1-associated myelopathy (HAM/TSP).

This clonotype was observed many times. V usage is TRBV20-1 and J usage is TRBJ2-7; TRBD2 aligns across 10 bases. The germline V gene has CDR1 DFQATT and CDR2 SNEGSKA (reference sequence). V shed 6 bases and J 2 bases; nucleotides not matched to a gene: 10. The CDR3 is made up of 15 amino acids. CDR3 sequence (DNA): TGCAGTGCACCAGCCGGGACTAGCGAAACCTACGAGCAGTACTTC. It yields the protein CSAPAGTSETYEQYF.

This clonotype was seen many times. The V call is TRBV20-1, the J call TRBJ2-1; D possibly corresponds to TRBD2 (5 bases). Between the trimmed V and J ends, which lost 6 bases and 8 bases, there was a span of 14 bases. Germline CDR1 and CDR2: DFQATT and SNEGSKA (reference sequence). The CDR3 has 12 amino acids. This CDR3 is CSATWTVDEQFF. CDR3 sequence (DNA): TGCAGTGCCACTTGGACTGTCGATGAGCAGTTCTTC.

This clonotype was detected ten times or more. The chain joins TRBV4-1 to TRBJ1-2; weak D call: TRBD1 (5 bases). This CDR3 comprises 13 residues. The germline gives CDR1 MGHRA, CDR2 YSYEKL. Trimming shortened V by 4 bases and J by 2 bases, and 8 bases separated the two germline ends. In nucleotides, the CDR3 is TGCGCCAGCAGCCTCCAGGGAAACTATGGCTACACCTTC. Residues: CASSLQGNYGYTF.

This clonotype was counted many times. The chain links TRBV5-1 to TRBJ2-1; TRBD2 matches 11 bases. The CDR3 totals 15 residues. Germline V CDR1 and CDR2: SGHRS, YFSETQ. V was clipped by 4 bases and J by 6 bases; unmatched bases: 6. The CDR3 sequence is CASSLEGTSGNEQFF. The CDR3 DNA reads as TGCGCCAGCAGCCTTGAAGGGACTAGCGGCAATGAGCAGTTCTTC. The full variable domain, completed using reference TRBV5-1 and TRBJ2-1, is KAGVTQTPRYLIKTRGQQVTLSCSPISGHRSVSWYQQTPGQGLQFLFEYFSETQRNKGNFPGRFSGRQFSNSRSEMNVSTLELGDSALYLCASSLEGTSGNEQFFGPGTRLTVL.

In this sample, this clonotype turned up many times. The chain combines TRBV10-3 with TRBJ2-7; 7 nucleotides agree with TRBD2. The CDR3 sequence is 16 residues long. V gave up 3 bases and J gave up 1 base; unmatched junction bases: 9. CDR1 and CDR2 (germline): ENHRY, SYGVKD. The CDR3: CAISDLTSSGSYEQYF. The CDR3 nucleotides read TGTGCCATCAGTGACCTGACTAGCAGCGGATCCTACGAGCAGTACTTC.

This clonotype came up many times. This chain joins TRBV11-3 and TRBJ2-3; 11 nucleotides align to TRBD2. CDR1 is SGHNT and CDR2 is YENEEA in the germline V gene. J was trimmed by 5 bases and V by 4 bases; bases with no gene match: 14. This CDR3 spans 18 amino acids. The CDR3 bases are TGTGCCAGCAGCTCTAACCCAATAGCGGGAGGGCCGGGAGATACGCAGTATTTT. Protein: CASSSNPIAGGPGDTQYF.

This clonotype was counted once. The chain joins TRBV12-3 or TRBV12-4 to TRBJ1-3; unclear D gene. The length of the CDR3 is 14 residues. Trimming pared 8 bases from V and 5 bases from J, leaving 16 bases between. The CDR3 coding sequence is TGTGCCAGCGACATGAACTCTGTTAGAAACACCATATATTTT. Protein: CASDMNSVRNTIYF.

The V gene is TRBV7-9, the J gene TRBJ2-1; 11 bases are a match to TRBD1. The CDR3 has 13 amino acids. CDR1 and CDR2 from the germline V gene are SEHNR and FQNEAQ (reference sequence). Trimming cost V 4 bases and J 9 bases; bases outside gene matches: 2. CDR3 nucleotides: TGTGCCAGCAGCTCGGGACAGGGGGGTGAGCAGTTCTTC. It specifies CASSSGQGGEQFF.

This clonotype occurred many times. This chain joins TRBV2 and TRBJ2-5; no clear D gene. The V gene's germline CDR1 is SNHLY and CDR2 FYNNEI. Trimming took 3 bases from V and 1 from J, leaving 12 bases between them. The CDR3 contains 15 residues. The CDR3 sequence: CASSDPVDPQETQYF. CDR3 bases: TGTGCCAGCAGTGACCCGGTTGACCCCCAAGAGACCCAGTACTTC.

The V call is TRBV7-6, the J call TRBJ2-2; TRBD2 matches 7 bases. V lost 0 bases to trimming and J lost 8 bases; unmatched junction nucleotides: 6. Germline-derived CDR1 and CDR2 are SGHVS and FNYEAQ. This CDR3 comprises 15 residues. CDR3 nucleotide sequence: TGTGCCAGCAGCTTAGCGGGAGGGACGATGGGGGAGCTGTTTTTT. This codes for CASSLAGGTMGELFF.

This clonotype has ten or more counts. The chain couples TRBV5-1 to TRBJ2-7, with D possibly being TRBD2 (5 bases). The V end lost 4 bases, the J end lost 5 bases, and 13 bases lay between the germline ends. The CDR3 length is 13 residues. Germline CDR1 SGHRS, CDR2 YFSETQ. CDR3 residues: CASSPEGPHEQYF. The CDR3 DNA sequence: TGCGCCAGCAGCCCTGAGGGCCCCCACGAGCAGTACTTC.

The CDR3 loop is CASTRDSYNIQYF. CDR3 DNA sequence: TGTGCCAGCACCCGAGACAGCTATAACATTCAGTACTTC. The chain has TRBV6-2 or TRBV6-3 and TRBJ2-4; D may be TRBD1 (5 bases). Germline V lookup: CDR1 MNHEY, CDR2 SVGEGT. This CDR3 is built from 13 residues. The V end was cut by 7 bases, the J end by 7 bases, with 14 bases between.

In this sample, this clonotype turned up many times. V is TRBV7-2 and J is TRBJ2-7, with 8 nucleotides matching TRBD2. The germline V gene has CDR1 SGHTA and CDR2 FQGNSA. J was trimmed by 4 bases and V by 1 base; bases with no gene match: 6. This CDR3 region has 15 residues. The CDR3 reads CASSLGPGGQYEQYF. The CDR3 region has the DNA TGTGCCAGCAGCTTAGGTCCGGGAGGGCAGTACGAGCAGTACTTC.

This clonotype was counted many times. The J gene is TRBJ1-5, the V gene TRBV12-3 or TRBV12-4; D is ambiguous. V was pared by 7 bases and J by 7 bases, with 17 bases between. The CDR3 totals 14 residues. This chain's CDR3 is CASTGVDIGQPQHF. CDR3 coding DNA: TGTGCCAGCACCGGAGTCGATATCGGGCAGCCCCAGCATTTT.

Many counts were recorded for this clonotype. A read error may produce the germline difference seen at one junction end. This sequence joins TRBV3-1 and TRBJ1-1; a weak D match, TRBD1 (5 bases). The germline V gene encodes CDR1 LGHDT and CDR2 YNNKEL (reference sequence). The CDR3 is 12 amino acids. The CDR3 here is CASSRVRGGVIF. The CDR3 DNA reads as TGTGCCAGCAGCCGCGTGCGGGGAGGGGTTATCTTT. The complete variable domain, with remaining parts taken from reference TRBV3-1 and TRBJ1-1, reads DTAVSQTPKYLVTQMGNDKSIKCEQNLGHDTMYWYKQDSKKFLKIMFSYNNKELIINETVPNRFSPKSPDKAHLNLHINSLELGDSAVYFCASSRVRGGVIFGQGTRLTVV.

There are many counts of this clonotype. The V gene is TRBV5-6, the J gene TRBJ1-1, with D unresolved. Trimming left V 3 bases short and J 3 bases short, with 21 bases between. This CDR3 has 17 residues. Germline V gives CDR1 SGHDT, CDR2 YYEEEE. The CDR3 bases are TGTGCCAGCAGCTGGGAGCGGGGTCTGGTCGTCGACACTGAAGCTTTCTTT. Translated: CASSWERGLVVDTEAFF.

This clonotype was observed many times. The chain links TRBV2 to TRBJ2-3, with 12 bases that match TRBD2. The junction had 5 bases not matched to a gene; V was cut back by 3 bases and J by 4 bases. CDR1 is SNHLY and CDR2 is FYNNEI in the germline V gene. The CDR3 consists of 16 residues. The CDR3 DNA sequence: TGTGCCAGCAGTGAGAGTGGACTAGCGGGATCAGATACGCAGTATTTT. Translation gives CASSESGLAGSDTQYF.

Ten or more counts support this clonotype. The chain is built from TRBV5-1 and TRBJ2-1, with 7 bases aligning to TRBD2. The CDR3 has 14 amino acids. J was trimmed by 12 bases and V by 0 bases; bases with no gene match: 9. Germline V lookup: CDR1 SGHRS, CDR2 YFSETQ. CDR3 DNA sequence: TGCGCCAGCAGCTTGGCGGAGGGAGGGCGTGGGCAGTTCTTC. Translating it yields CASSLAEGGRGQFF.

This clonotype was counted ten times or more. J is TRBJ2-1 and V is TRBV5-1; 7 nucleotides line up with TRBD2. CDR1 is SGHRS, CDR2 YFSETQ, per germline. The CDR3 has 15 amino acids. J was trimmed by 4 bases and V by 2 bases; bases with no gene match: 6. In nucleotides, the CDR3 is TGCGCCAGCAGCTTAGCGGCTAGCGGATACAATGAGCAGTTCTTC. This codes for CASSLAASGYNEQFF. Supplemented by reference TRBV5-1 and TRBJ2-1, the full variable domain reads KAGVTQTPRYLIKTRGQQVTLSCSPISGHRSVSWYQQTPGQGLQFLFEYFSETQRNKGNFPGRFSGRQFSNSRSEMNVSTLELGDSALYLCASSLAASGYNEQFFGPGTRLTVL.

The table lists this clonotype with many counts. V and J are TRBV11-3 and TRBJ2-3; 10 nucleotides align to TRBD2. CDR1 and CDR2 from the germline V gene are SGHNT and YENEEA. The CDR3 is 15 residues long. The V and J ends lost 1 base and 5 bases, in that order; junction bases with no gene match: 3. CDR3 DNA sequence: TGTGCCAGCAGCTTAGGAGCGGGAGGGGAAGATACGCAGTATTTT. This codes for CASSLGAGGEDTQYF.